These 19 T cell receptor beta chains were sequenced from one sample in a study of blood T cell repertoires in COVID-19. Produced via immunoSEQ multiplex PCR; TCRdb's table is partial and in-frame only. The sample holds more than 300,000 clones; more than 70% are singletons and the top ten take 1.5% to 2%. Sequenced material: peripheral blood. These receptors all stem from a woman between 25 and 40 years old with COVID-19, enrolled during active disease.

The V and J genes are TRBV5-5 and TRBJ1-1; 10 nucleotides agree with TRBD1. The V gene end was trimmed by 5 bases and the J gene end by 3 bases; junction bases not matched to a gene: 10. Looked up from germline, CDR1 is SGHKS and CDR2 is YYEKEE (reference sequence). The CDR3 totals 16 residues. CDR3 sequence (DNA): TGTGCCAGCAGTTACGGGACAGGGGTAGGGGACACTGAAGCTTTCTTT. Residues: CASSYGTGVGDTEAFF.

The V call is TRBV6-9, the J call TRBJ2-3; 12 nucleotides line up with TRBD1. The trim removed 6 bases at V and 6 bases at J, leaving 16 bases unmatched. The length of the CDR3 is 18 residues. Per germline, CDR1 MNHGY and CDR2 SVAAGI. The CDR3 coding sequence is TGTGCCAGCAGGCCGGGACAGGGGGCGTTAATATTAGGGGATACGCAGTATTTT. It yields the protein CASRPGQGALILGDTQYF.

The V gene is TRBV7-2, the J gene TRBJ1-6; 8 positions agree with TRBD1. The V and J ends lost 2 bases and 10 bases, in that order; junction bases with no gene match: 4. Germline CDR1 SGHTA, CDR2 FQGNSA. This CDR3 has 14 amino acids. The CDR3 loop reads CASSLQGAASPLHF. DNA for the CDR3: TGTGCCAGCAGCTTACAGGGGGCGGCCTCACCCCTCCACTTT.

The rearrangement joins TRBV18 to TRBJ1-1; D possibly corresponds to TRBD1 (6 bases). The CDR3 spans 15 residues. V was shortened by 4 bases and J by 0 bases, with 12 bases between the two germline ends. CDR1 is KGHSH, CDR2 LQKENI, per germline. Written as DNA, the CDR3 is TGTGCCAGCTCACGCAGGGGCCGGGTGAACACTGAAGCTTTCTTT. It translates to CASSRRGRVNTEAFF.

The J gene is TRBJ2-1, the V gene TRBV6-2 or TRBV6-3, with D possibly being TRBD1 (7 bases). V was pared by 5 bases and J by 8 bases, with 19 bases between. The CDR3 length is 15 residues. Germline CDR1 and CDR2: MNHEY and SVGEGT. The CDR3 here is CASSPSQGGSHEQFF. The CDR3 DNA follows: TGTGCCAGCAGTCCAAGCCAGGGGGGAAGCCATGAGCAGTTCTTC.

The chain joins TRBV2 to TRBJ2-1; TRBD2 is a possible D gene (5 bases). CDR1 is SNHLY and CDR2 is FYNNEI in the germline V gene. Trimming stripped 8 bases from V and 0 bases from J, with 17 bases between. The CDR3 runs 16 residues. In nucleotides, the CDR3 is TGTGCCAGCCTGGCCCGCGGGTTGAGCTCCTACAATGAGCAGTTCTTC. This sequence encodes CASLARGLSSYNEQFF.

This sequence joins TRBV5-8 and TRBJ1-5, with 9 nucleotides matching TRBD1. Per germline, CDR1 SGHTS and CDR2 YDEGEE. The J segment lost 6 bases and the V segment lost 4 bases, leaving 11 bases of the junction unmatched. The CDR3 has 16 residues. The CDR3 reads CASSAWGQGVGQPQHF. CDR3 coding DNA: TGTGCCAGCAGCGCGTGGGGACAGGGAGTCGGTCAGCCCCAGCATTTT.

This chain links TRBV9 with TRBJ1-2, with TRBD1 matching over 9 bases. There are 15 residues in the CDR3. CDR1 and CDR2 from the germline V gene are SGDLS and YYNGEE. The junction had 7 bases not matched to a gene; V was cut back by 3 bases and J by 4 bases. CDR3 sequence: CASSASGTGIYGYTF. Written as DNA, the CDR3 is TGTGCCAGCAGCGCCTCCGGGACAGGGATCTATGGCTACACCTTC. Drawing the rest from reference TRBV9 and TRBJ1-2, the complete variable domain is DSGVTQTPKHLITATGQRVTLRCSPRSGDLSVYWYQQSLDQGLQFLIQYYNGEERAKGNILERFSAQQFPDLHSELNLSSLELGDSALYFCASSASGTGIYGYTFGSGTRLTVV.

The chain recombines TRBV10-3 with TRBJ1-2, with TRBD1 matching over 9 bases. The length of the CDR3 is 14 residues. Losses at the gene ends were 6 bases for V and 6 bases for J; bases not matched to a gene: 8. CDR1 ENHRY and CDR2 SYGVKD come from the germline V gene. The DNA for the CDR3 is TGTGCCATCAGGGGACAGGGTTTTAGGGATGGCTACACCTTC. Residues: CAIRGQGFRDGYTF.

This sequence joins TRBV9 and TRBJ2-3; D perhaps matches TRBD2 (6 bases). The germline V and J ends were trimmed by 0 bases and 12 bases, with 17 bases remaining between them. The CDR3 totals 14 residues. Germline lookup yields CDR1 SGDLS and CDR2 YYNGEE. CDR3 residues: CASSVGFSDGSQYF. The CDR3 nucleotides are TGTGCCAGCAGCGTAGGATTTTCCGACGGGAGTCAGTATTTT.

This clone appeared a few times. The genes are TRBV7-3 and TRBJ1-2; TRBD1 aligns across 10 bases. Germline-derived CDR1 and CDR2 are SGHTA and FQGTGA. Trimming at V came to 2 bases and at J to 8 bases, leaving 2 bases not matched to a gene. The CDR3 length is 13 residues. CDR3 sequence: CASSLGQGDGYTF. CDR3 DNA: TGTGCCAGCAGCTTAGGACAGGGGGACGGCTACACCTTC.

The chain couples TRBV7-2 to TRBJ2-2; TRBD2 matches at 16 bases. This CDR3 is 17 amino acids long. V lost 10 bases and J lost 5; bases outside the gene matches: 10. Germline-derived CDR1 and CDR2 are SGHTA and FQGNSA. CDR3 sequence reads: CATKGLAGGLRTGELFF. The CDR3 DNA is TGTGCCACCAAGGGACTAGCGGGGGGGCTCAGGACCGGGGAGCTGTTTTTT.

V is TRBV28 and J is TRBJ1-1, with 7 bases identical to TRBD1. CDR1 is MDHEN, CDR2 SYDVKM, per germline. The V segment lost 7 bases and the J segment 5 bases; nucleotides outside the gene matches: 13. The CDR3 is made up of 15 amino acids. The DNA of the CDR3 is TGTGCCAGCATTGTGGGGGCACAGGGGATTACTGAAGCTTTCTTT. Its protein is CASIVGAQGITEAFF.

This sequence joins TRBV21-1 and TRBJ2-7; the DNA was not used to check the table's D call, TRBD1. TRBV21-1 is tagged as a pseudogene. The CDR3 covers 18 residues. The chain's CDR3 is CASSNIDRGRGGSYEQYV. The CDR3 coding sequence is TGTGCCAGCAGCAATATAGACAGGGGGCGTGGAGGGTCCTACGAGCAGTACGTC.

CDR3 protein: CASSQSASGGISYNEQFF. CDR3 nucleotides: TGCGCCAGCAGCCAATCGGCTAGCGGGGGGATCTCCTACAATGAGCAGTTCTTC. The chain employs TRBV4-1 and TRBJ2-1; 11 bases are shared with TRBD2. V lost 2 bases, J lost 0 bases, and 6 bases stayed unmatched. The CDR3 runs to 18 residues. Germline-derived CDR1 and CDR2 are MGHRA and YSYEKL.

This chain uses TRBV6-5 with TRBJ1-1; TRBD1 agrees at 7 bases. The CDR3 length is 13 residues. V lost 7 bases to trimming and J lost 4 bases; unmatched junction nucleotides: 6. Germline CDR1 reads MNHEY; CDR2 reads SVGAGI. Written as DNA, the CDR3 is TGTGCCAGCACCGACTACAGGGGCACTGAAGCTTTCTTT. Protein sequence: CASTDYRGTEAFF.

This sequence joins TRBV2 and TRBJ1-5; D possibly corresponds to TRBD1 (5 bases). Germline CDR1 reads SNHLY; CDR2 reads FYNNEI. This CDR3 has 14 amino acids. Trimming left V 0 bases short and J 2 bases short, with 5 bases between. CDR3: CASSEAGRNQPQHF. The CDR3 nucleotides are TGTGCCAGCAGTGAAGCGGGGCGCAATCAGCCCCAGCATTTT.

The J gene is TRBJ1-1, the V gene TRBV27; perhaps TRBD1 as D (6 bases). V was shortened by 3 bases and J by 10 bases, with 15 bases between the two germline ends. The CDR3 runs 13 residues. CDR1 MNHEY and CDR2 SMNVEV come from the germline V gene (reference sequence). The CDR3 protein is CASSFSVRGRAFF. In nucleotides, the CDR3 is TGTGCCAGCAGTTTCTCGGTCAGGGGACGAGCTTTCTTT.

This clone was observed a single time. The chain joins TRBV5-1 to TRBJ2-5, with TRBD2 identical over 8 bases. The V gene end was trimmed by 6 bases and the J gene end by 3 bases; junction bases not matched to a gene: 7. From germline, CDR1 is SGHRS and CDR2 YFSETQ. The CDR3 runs 14 residues. The CDR3 DNA is TGCGCCAGCACCACCGGGGGGGTGGAAGAGACCCAGTACTTC. Translated: CASTTGGVEETQYF.